These 32 T cell receptor beta chains were all obtained from the same sample, sequenced in a study of CD8 T cells in Susac syndrome (dated by TCRdb to between 2017 and 2020). The library was produced with the immunoSEQ multiplex PCR assay. RNA was extracted with the RNeasy kit and roughly 0.5 to 1 ug was reverse transcribed using random hexamers. Using fastp at Q25 and MiXCR, TCRdb reprocessed the public reads and kept productive beta chains. Every entry covers one CDR3 protein and lists the most common genes and DNA from its rows. This sample holds a few hundred thousand distinct CDR3 sequences; around 96% were observed only once. Less than 0.095% of the sample rests with the top ten. Sequenced input: CD4+ T cells from PBMCs. All receptors derive from a human donor with multiple sclerosis.

The CDR3 DNA is TGCAGCGTTGCGGGGTTGGATGGCTACACCTTC. This gives the protein CSVAGLDGYTF. The chain couples TRBV29-1 to TRBJ1-2, with unresolved D. Germline V CDR1 and CDR2: SQVTM, ANQGSEA. This CDR3 is 11 amino acids long. Trimming left V 4 bases short and J 6 bases short, with 9 bases between.

The chain joins TRBV5-6 to TRBJ2-7, with D hard to call. V was shortened by 4 bases and J by 0 bases, with 8 bases between the two germline ends. This CDR3 comprises 13 residues. Germline CDR1 reads SGHDT; CDR2 reads YYEEEE. The CDR3 bases are TGTGCCAGCAGCCTCCGGGTCTCCTACGAGCAGTACTTC. It is translated as CASSLRVSYEQYF.

The chain has TRBV20-1 and TRBJ2-7, with TRBD2 matching 10 bases. This CDR3 is 14 amino acids long. Unmatched junction bases numbered 6, after V lost 6 bases and J lost 1 base. In germline, CDR1 is DFQATT, CDR2 SNEGSKA (reference sequence). The CDR3 reads CSARSGRGSYEQYF. CDR3 coding DNA: TGCAGTGCAAGGAGCGGGAGGGGATCCTACGAGCAGTACTTC.

This clonotype was seen a single time. The CDR3 sequence is CASSVGLADTGELFF. In nucleotides, the CDR3 is TGTGCCAGCAGCGTGGGACTAGCTGACACCGGGGAGCTGTTTTTT. The chain carries TRBV9 and TRBJ2-2, with 9 bases matching TRBD2. The V gene's germline CDR1 is SGDLS and CDR2 YYNGEE. J gave up 3 bases and V 2 bases, and 2 bases lay outside the gene matches. The CDR3 has 15 amino acids.

This chain links TRBV29-1 with TRBJ2-6, with 12 positions matching TRBD1. CDR1 SQVTM and CDR2 ANQGSEA come from the germline V gene. The CDR3 runs 16 residues. J was trimmed by 4 bases and V by 7 bases; bases with no gene match: 8. The CDR3 loop is CSATGQGARGANVLTF. The CDR3 region has the DNA TGCAGCGCCACGGGACAGGGGGCGCGAGGGGCCAACGTCCTGACTTTC.

The gene calls are TRBV6-5 and TRBJ2-1; 8 nucleotides align to TRBD2. Germline trimming cut 8 bases from V and 11 bases from J; bases unmatched to any gene: 11. Germline V gene data show CDR1 as MNHEY and CDR2 as SVGAGI. The CDR3 is 13 amino acids. CDR3 nucleotide sequence: TGTGCCAGCGCGCGGGAGGCCCAGAGACAGCAGTTCTTC. Its protein product is CASAREAQRQQFF.

The chain couples TRBV12-3 or TRBV12-4 to TRBJ1-4; the match to TRBD1 covers 10 bases. The CDR3 extends over 16 amino acids. With 6 bases clipped from V and 3 bases from J, the junction kept 7 bases outside the gene matches. The CDR3 protein is CASSWGQGTSNEKLFF. The CDR3 coding sequence is TGTGCCAGCAGCTGGGGACAGGGGACTTCTAATGAAAAACTGTTTTTT.

V is TRBV20-1 and J is TRBJ1-1, with D possibly TRBD1 on 5 matching bases. The V gene's germline CDR1 is DFQATT and CDR2 SNEGSKA (reference sequence). V dropped 3 bases and J dropped 4 bases, with 15 bases sitting between them. The CDR3 length is 14 residues. CDR3 region: CSASGLGGITEAFF. CDR3 in DNA: TGCAGTGCTAGTGGGCTCGGGGGGATCACTGAAGCTTTCTTT.

The genes are TRBV25-1 and TRBJ2-7; D is ambiguous. Trimming cost V 2 bases and J 6 bases, with 11 bases left between them. The CDR3 loop spans 13 amino acids. CDR1 is MGHDK and CDR2 is SYGVNS in the germline V gene. The DNA for the CDR3 is TGTGCCAGCAGTGAAAGGCCGGTCGGCGAGCAGTACTTC. Protein product: CASSERPVGEQYF.

The V call is TRBV29-1, the J call TRBJ1-2, with TRBD1 as a possible D gene (6 bases). In germline, CDR1 is SQVTM, CDR2 ANQGSEA. This CDR3 region has 13 residues. Between the trimmed V and J ends, which lost 8 bases and 2 bases, there was a span of 15 bases. In DNA form, the CDR3 reads TGCAGCAGTGGGGGGGCAGAGAACTATGGCTACACCTTC. The encoded protein is CSSGGAENYGYTF.

This clonotype showed up just once. V and J are TRBV15 and TRBJ1-4, with D perhaps TRBD1 (5 bases). Per the germline V gene, CDR1 is LNHNV and CDR2 is YYDKDF (reference sequence). Trimming removed 0 bases from V and 7 bases from J, with 12 bases in between. The length of the CDR3 is 15 residues. CDR3 coding DNA: TGTGCCACCAGCAGAGATCGGACAATCTTTGAAAAACTGTTTTTT. Protein product: CATSRDRTIFEKLFF.

The chain employs TRBV3-1 and TRBJ1-1; 11 bases are a match to TRBD1. With 3 bases clipped from V and 10 bases from J, the junction kept 4 bases outside the gene matches. This CDR3 is built from 13 residues. CDR1 is LGHDT and CDR2 is YNNKEL in the germline V gene (reference sequence). The CDR3 nucleotides read TGTGCCAGCAGCCACGGACAGGGGGCTTTAGCTTTCTTT. It translates to CASSHGQGALAFF.

The V call is TRBV20-1, the J call TRBJ2-1; D is undetermined. Germline V gene data show CDR1 as DFQATT and CDR2 as SNEGSKA (reference sequence). The CDR3 has 13 amino acids. Between the trimmed V and J ends, which lost 0 bases and 12 bases, there was a span of 15 bases. CDR3 in amino acids: CSARDQSGLGQFF. The CDR3, as DNA: TGCAGTGCTAGAGATCAAAGTGGGCTTGGGCAGTTCTTC.

The gene calls are TRBV4-1 and TRBJ2-5; TRBD2 might be the D (6 bases). The CDR3 runs 13 residues. The germline V and J ends were trimmed by 1 base and 9 bases, with 12 bases remaining between them. CDR1 and CDR2 (germline): MGHRA, YSYEKL. Here the CDR3 DNA reads TGCGCCAGCAGCCAAGTAGGGACTCCCCCCCAGTACTTC. Residues: CASSQVGTPPQYF.

V usage is TRBV28 and J usage is TRBJ2-7, with 8 positions matching TRBD2. CDR3 length: 14 amino acids. Germline-derived CDR1 and CDR2 are MDHEN and SYDVKM. V lost 10 bases, J lost 1 base, and 9 bases stayed unmatched. CDR3 residues: CATYRGGLSYEQYF. In DNA, the CDR3 is TGTGCCACCTACCGGGGGGGGTTATCCTACGAGCAGTACTTC.

The V gene is TRBV4-2, the J gene TRBJ2-3, with D tentatively TRBD2 (6 bases). The CDR3 covers 14 residues. The germline V and J ends were trimmed by 4 bases and 2 bases, with 10 bases remaining between them. CDR1 and CDR2 (germline): LGHNA, YNFKEQ. The DNA for the CDR3 is TGTGCCAGCAGCCGGGGGGATTCCACAGATACGCAGTATTTT. Translated, it gives CASSRGDSTDTQYF.

This chain connects TRBV20-1 to TRBJ1-1, with unresolved D. Germline assignment: CDR1 DFQATT and CDR2 SNEGSKA (reference sequence). The CDR3 runs 14 residues. V lost 1 base, J lost 1 base, and 10 bases lay in between. CDR3 in DNA: TGCAGTGCTAGAGTTCCGGGAGGGAACACTGAAGCTTTCTTT. It codes for CSARVPGGNTEAFF.

The V call is TRBV3-1, the J call TRBJ1-1; D unclear. The CDR3 totals 13 residues. Trimming left V 3 bases short and J 10 bases short, with 15 bases between. CDR1 LGHDT and CDR2 YNNKEL come from the germline V gene (reference sequence). The CDR3 region has the DNA TGTGCCAGCAGCCATCCCCCCGGTGTATCAGCTTTCTTT. Protein: CASSHPPGVSAFF.

This rearrangement joins TRBV27 to TRBJ2-7, with D maybe TRBD1 (6 bases). Looked up from germline, CDR1 is MNHEY and CDR2 is SMNVEV (reference sequence). The CDR3 has 14 amino acids. Trimming shortened V by 6 bases and J by 4 bases, and 16 bases separated the two germline ends. This CDR3 is CASRVQGSGYEQYF. CDR3 bases: TGTGCCAGCAGAGTACAGGGCTCAGGGTACGAGCAGTACTTC.

The CDR3: CASSIQPGQVVKGANVLTF. The CDR3 DNA sequence: TGTGCCAGCAGCATCCAGCCCGGACAGGTGGTAAAGGGGGCCAACGTCCTGACTTTC. This chain links TRBV7-9 with TRBJ2-6, with TRBD1 identical over 7 bases. The CDR3 is made up of 19 amino acids. V was clipped by 5 bases and J by 4 bases; unmatched bases: 17. Germline values: CDR1 SEHNR, CDR2 FQNEAQ (reference sequence).

The chain employs TRBV6-5 and TRBJ2-3; no firm D call. The CDR3 consists of 13 residues. The germline V and J ends were trimmed by 3 bases and 6 bases, with 10 bases remaining between them. Per the germline V gene, CDR1 is MNHEY and CDR2 is SVGAGI. CDR3 sequence: CASSYGGPDTQYF. The CDR3, as DNA: TGTGCCAGCAGTTATGGTGGTCCGGATACGCAGTATTTT.

The chain combines TRBV3-1 with TRBJ2-1, with a possible D match to TRBD2 (6 bases). The V gene lost 3 bases and the J gene lost 5 bases, with 11 bases spanning the gap. Germline CDR1 and CDR2: LGHDT and YNNKEL (reference sequence). The CDR3 length is 14 residues. The CDR3: CASSQGGMNNEQFF. The CDR3 DNA is TGTGCCAGCAGCCAGGGGGGTATGAACAATGAGCAGTTCTTC.

This clonotype was recorded once. V and J are TRBV29-1 and TRBJ2-3; maybe TRBD2 (6 bases). The germline gives CDR1 SQVTM, CDR2 ANQGSEA. Trimming cost V 2 bases and J 5 bases, with 8 bases left between them. This CDR3 region has 12 residues. CDR3 DNA sequence: TGCAGCGTTGAATGGCGGGGAGATACGCAGTATTTT. This translates into CSVEWRGDTQYF.

This chain joins TRBV2 and TRBJ2-1, with TRBD2 matching 7 bases. The CDR3 sequence is 13 residues long. CDR1 SNHLY and CDR2 FYNNEI come from the germline V gene. J gave up 9 bases and V 7 bases, and 9 bases lay outside the gene matches. The CDR3 region is CASTGLGQAEQFF. The CDR3 nucleotides are TGTGCCAGCACCGGACTAGGTCAAGCTGAGCAGTTCTTC.

A few counts support this clonotype. The V and J genes are TRBV18 and TRBJ2-5; no reliable D call. CDR3 size: 13 residues. V was cut by 2 bases and J by 4 bases, with 8 bases left in between. Germline lookup yields CDR1 KGHSH and CDR2 LQKENI. CDR3 bases: TGTGCCAGCTCACCAGGGCAGCGAGAGACCCAGTACTTC. This encodes CASSPGQRETQYF. Drawing the rest from reference TRBV18 and TRBJ2-5, the complete variable domain is NAGVMQNPRHLVRRRGQEARLRCSPMKGHSHVYWYRQLPEEGLKFMVYLQKENIIDESGMPKERFSAEFPKEGPSILRIQQVVRGDSAAYFCASSPGQRETQYFGPGTRLLVL.

V and J are TRBV28 and TRBJ1-5, with D uncertain. This CDR3 has 11 residues. V lost 6 bases and J 13 bases, leaving 13 bases between the germline ends. Per germline, CDR1 MDHEN and CDR2 SYDVKM. The CDR3 sequence is CASRNLRDQHF. Written as DNA, the CDR3 is TGTGCCAGCAGAAATTTGAGGGATCAGCATTTT.

This chain connects TRBV6-5 to TRBJ1-2; D may be TRBD1 (6 bases). CDR1 is MNHEY, CDR2 SVGAGI, per germline. Trimming shortened V by 6 bases and J by 8 bases, and 16 bases separated the two germline ends. This CDR3 is 13 amino acids long. CDR3 loop: CASRRTASNGYTF. DNA of the CDR3: TGTGCCAGCAGGAGGACAGCGTCTAACGGCTACACCTTC.

The V call is TRBV9, the J call TRBJ2-2; TRBD1 matches 9 bases. Germline CDR1 and CDR2: SGDLS and YYNGEE. This CDR3 comprises 16 residues. Trimming took 0 bases from V and 5 from J; bases not matched to a gene: 5. CDR3 amino acids: CASSVVGQGFTGELFF. CDR3 nucleotide sequence: TGTGCCAGCAGCGTAGTGGGACAGGGTTTTACCGGGGAGCTGTTTTTT.

This clonotype was found once. The chain combines TRBV20-1 with TRBJ2-7; D gene uncertain. The V gene's germline CDR1 is DFQATT and CDR2 SNEGSKA (reference sequence). The V gene lost 4 bases and the J gene lost 2 bases, with 6 bases spanning the gap. The CDR3 totals 11 residues. The chain's CDR3 is CSAIGPYEQYF. The CDR3 DNA reads TGCAGTGCTATTGGGCCCTACGAGCAGTACTTC.

The gene calls are TRBV5-4 and TRBJ2-7; D is ambiguous. V lost 4 bases and J lost 3, with 8 bases in between. The CDR3 covers 12 residues. Germline V gene lookup returns CDR1 SGHNT and CDR2 YYREEE (reference sequence). This CDR3 reads CASSVPNYEQYF. CDR3 nucleotides: TGTGCCAGCAGCGTCCCGAACTACGAGCAGTACTTC. Full variable domain (outside the CDR3, taken from reference TRBV5-4 and TRBJ2-7): ETGVTQSPTHLIKTRGQQVTLRCSSQSGHNTVSWYQQALGQGPQFIFQYYREEENGRGNFPPRFSGLQFPNYSSELNVNALELDDSALYLCASSVPNYEQYFGPGTRLTVT.

This clonotype has more than one count but fewer than ten. CDR3 sequence reads: CASSPNYEQYF. The CDR3 coding sequence is TGTGCCAGCAGTCCTAACTACGAGCAGTACTTC. The chain carries TRBV6-6 and TRBJ2-7; no firm D call. The CDR3 is made up of 11 amino acids. Germline V CDR1 and CDR2: MNHNY, SVGAGI (reference sequence). V dropped 5 bases and J dropped 3 bases, with 5 bases sitting between them.

The V gene is TRBV7-2, the J gene TRBJ2-6; D call uncertain. In germline, CDR1 is SGHTA, CDR2 FQGNSA. This CDR3 region has 15 residues. V was trimmed by 3 bases and J by 1 base, leaving 7 bases between them. The CDR3 protein is CASSFLRSGANVLTF. The CDR3 region has the DNA TGTGCCAGCAGCTTTCTCAGGTCTGGGGCCAACGTCCTGACTTTC. Variable domain in full (rest from reference TRBV7-2 and TRBJ2-6): GAGVSQSPSNKVTEKGKDVELRCDPISGHTALYWYRQSLGQGLEFLIYFQGNSAPDKSGLPSDRFSAERTGGSVSTLTIQRTQQEDSAVYLCASSFLRSGANVLTFGAGSRLTVL.